The sequence of this TCR beta chain was determined in a study of T cells after somatic rescue of genetic block. Produced via immunoSEQ multiplex PCR; TCRdb's table is partial and in-frame only. The sample holds tens of thousands of clones, 80% to 90% seen once. This clone was recorded only once. The specimen sequenced was peripheral blood mononuclear cells (PBMCs). This receptor was taken from a woman in her late teens or twenties.

CDR3 bases: TGTGCCAGCACCCTATCCCTGCGGGACGGGGGCCGTAGTGGCTACACCTTC. Residues: CASTLSLRDGGRSGYTF. The chain uses TRBV28 and TRBJ1-2; D perhaps matches TRBD1 (6 bases). Trimming cost V 7 bases and J 7 bases, with 28 bases left between them. Germline lookup yields CDR1 MDHEN and CDR2 SYDVKM. The CDR3 is 17 residues long.